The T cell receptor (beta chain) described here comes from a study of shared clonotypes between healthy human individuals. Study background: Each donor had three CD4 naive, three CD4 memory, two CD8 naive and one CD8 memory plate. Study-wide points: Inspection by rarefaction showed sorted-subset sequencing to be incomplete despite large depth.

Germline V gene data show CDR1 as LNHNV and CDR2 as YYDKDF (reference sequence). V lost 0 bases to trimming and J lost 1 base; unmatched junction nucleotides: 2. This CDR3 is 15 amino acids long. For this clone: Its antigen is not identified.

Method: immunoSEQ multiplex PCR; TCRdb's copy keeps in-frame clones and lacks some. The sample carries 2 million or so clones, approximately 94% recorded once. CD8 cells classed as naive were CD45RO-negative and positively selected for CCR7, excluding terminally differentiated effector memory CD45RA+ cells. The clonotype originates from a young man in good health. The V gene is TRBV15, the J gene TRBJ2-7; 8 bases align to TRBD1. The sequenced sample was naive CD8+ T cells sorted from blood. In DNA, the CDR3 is TGTGCCACCAGCAGAGAGGGACAGGATTCCTACGAGCAGTACTTC. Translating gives CATSREGQDSYEQYF.